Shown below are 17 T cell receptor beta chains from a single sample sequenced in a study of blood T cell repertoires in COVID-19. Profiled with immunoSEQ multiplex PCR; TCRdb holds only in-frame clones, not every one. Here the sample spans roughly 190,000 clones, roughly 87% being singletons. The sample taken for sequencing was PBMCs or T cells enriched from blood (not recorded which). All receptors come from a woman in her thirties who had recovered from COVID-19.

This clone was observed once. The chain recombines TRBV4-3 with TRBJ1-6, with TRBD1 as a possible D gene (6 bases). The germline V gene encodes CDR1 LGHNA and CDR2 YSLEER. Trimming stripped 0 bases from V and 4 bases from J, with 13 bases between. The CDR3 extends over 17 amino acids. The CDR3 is CASSQETGGGYNSPLHF. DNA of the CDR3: TGCGCCAGCAGCCAAGAGACAGGCGGCGGATATAATTCACCCCTCCACTTT.

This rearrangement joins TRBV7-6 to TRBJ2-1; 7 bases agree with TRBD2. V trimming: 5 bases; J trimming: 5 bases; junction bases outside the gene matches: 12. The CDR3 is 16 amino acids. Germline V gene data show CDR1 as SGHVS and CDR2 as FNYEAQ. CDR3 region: CASSQTTRDYNNEQFF. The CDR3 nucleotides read TGTGCCAGCAGCCAGACGACCCGGGACTACAACAATGAGCAGTTCTTC.

The CDR3 DNA sequence: TGTGCCAGCAGTGAACTGGCCGGGACTAGCGGGAGTGAGCAGTACTTC. Its translation is CASSELAGTSGSEQYF. This chain links TRBV6-1 with TRBJ2-7; 14 nucleotides align to TRBD2. From germline, CDR1 is MNHNS and CDR2 SASEGT. V lost 2 bases, J lost 7 bases, and 7 bases stayed unmatched. The CDR3 is 16 amino acids.

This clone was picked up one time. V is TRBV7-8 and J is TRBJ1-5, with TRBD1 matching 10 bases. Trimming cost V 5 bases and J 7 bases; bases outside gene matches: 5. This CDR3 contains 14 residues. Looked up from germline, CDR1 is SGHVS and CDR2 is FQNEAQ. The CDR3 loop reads CASSLTGGRQPQHF. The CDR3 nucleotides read TGTGCCAGCAGCCTGACAGGGGGCCGGCAGCCCCAGCATTTT.

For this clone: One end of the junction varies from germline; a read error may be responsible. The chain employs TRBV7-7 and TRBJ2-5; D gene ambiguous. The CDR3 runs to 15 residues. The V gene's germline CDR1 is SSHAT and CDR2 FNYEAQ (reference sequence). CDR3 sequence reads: CASSLDVGLSETQYF. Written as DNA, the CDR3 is TGTGCTAGCAGCTTAGACGTCGGGTTAAGTGAGACCCAGTACTTC.

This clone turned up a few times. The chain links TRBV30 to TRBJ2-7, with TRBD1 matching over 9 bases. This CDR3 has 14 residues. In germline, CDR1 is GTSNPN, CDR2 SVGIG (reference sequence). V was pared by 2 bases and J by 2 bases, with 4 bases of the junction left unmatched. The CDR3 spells CAWSPWTGAYEQYF. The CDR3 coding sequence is TGTGCCTGGAGTCCCTGGACAGGGGCCTACGAGCAGTACTTC.

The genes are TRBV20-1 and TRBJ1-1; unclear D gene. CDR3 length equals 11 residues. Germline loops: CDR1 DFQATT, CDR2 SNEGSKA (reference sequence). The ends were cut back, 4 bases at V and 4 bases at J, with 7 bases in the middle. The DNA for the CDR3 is TGCAGTGCTAACCGCGTCACTGAAGCTTTCTTT. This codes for CSANRVTEAFF.

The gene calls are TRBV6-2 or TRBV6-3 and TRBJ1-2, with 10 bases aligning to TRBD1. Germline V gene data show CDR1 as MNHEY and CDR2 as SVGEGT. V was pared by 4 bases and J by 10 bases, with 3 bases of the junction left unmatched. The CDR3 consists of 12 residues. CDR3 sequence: CASSWGQGNYTF. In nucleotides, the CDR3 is TGTGCCAGCAGTTGGGGACAGGGGAACTACACCTTC.

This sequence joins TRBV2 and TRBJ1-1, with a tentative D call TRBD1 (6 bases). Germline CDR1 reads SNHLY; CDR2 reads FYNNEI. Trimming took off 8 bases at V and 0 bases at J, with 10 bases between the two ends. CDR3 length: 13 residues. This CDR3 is CASGTRLNTEAFF. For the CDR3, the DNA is TGTGCCAGCGGGACACGGCTGAACACTGAAGCTTTCTTT. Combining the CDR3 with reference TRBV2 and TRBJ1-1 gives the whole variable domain EPEVTQTPSHQVTQMGQEVILRCVPISNHLYFYWYRQILGQKVEFLVSFYNNEISEKSEIFDDQFSVERPDGSNFTLKIRSTKLEDSAMYFCASGTRLNTEAFFGQGTRLTVV.

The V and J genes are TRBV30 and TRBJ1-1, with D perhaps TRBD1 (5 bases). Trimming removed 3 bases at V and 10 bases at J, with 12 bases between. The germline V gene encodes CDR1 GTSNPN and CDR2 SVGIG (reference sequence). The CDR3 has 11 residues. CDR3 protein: CAWRPGRGAFF. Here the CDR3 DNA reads TGTGCCTGGAGGCCCGGTAGGGGAGCTTTCTTT.

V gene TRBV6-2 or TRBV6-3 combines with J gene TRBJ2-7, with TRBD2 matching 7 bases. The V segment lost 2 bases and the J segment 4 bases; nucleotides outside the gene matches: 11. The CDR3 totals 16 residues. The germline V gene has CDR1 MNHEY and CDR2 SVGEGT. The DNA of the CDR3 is TGTGCCAGCAGTTACGGACGGGGCGGGAGAAATTACGAGCAGTACTTC. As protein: CASSYGRGGRNYEQYF.

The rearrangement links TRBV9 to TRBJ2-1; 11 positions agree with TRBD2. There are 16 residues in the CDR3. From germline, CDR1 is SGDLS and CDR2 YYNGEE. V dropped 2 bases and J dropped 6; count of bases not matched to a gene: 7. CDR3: CASSVGLAGGANEQFF. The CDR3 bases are TGTGCCAGCAGCGTCGGGTTAGCGGGGGGGGCCAATGAGCAGTTCTTC.

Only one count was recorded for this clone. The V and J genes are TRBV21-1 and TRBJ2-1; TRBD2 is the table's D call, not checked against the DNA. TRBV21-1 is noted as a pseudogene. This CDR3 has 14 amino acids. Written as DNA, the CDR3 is TGTGCCAATAAGCTAGCGGGGGGGTGGAATGAGCAGTTCTTC. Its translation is CANKLAGGWNEQFF.

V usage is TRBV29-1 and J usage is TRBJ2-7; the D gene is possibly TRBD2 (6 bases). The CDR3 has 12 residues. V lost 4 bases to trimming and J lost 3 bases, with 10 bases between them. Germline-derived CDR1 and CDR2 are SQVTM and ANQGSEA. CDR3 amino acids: CSVVVAVYEQYF. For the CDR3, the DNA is TGCAGCGTTGTTGTAGCGGTCTACGAGCAGTACTTC.

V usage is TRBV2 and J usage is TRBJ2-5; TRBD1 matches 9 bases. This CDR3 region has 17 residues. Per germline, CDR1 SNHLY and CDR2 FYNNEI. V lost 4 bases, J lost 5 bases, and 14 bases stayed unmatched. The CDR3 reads CASSVKQGAPDLETQYF. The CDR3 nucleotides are TGTGCCAGCAGTGTTAAACAGGGGGCCCCCGATTTGGAGACCCAGTACTTC.

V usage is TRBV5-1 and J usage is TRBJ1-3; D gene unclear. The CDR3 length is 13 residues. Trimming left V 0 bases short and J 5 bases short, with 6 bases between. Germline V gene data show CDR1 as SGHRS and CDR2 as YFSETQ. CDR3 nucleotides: TGCGCCAGCAGCTTGGACAGCAGAAACACCATATATTTT. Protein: CASSLDSRNTIYF. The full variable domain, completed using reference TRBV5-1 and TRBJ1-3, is KAGVTQTPRYLIKTRGQQVTLSCSPISGHRSVSWYQQTPGQGLQFLFEYFSETQRNKGNFPGRFSGRQFSNSRSEMNVSTLELGDSALYLCASSLDSRNTIYFGEGSWLTVV.

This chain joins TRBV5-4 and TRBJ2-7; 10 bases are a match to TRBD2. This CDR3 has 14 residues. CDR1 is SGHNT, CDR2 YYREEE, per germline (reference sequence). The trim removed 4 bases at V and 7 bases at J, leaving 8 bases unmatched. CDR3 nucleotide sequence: TGTGCCAGCAGCCCGATAGCGGGAGGTGGAGAGCAGTACTTC. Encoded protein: CASSPIAGGGEQYF.